This is a list of T cell receptor beta chains from one sample in a study of T cells in Graves' hyperthyroidism and ophthalmopathy. A single record per CDR3 protein comes from TCRdb applying MiXCR to the multiplex PCR reads. The table includes approximately 690,000 distinct CDR3 sequences, about 15% detected once. Sequenced: blood. These receptors were obtained from a woman between 50 and 59 years old with Graves' ophthalmopathy. Both conserved end residues are part of each CDR3. The order of the fields is CDR3 protein, CDR3 DNA, clone size, D gene, V gene, J gene. The D gene is left open where the match is weak. Some rows mark clone size as missing; the rest say once, few, many or name a class of expanded clone.

CDR3 protein: CASSLAVAGSPAFF
CDR3 DNA: TGTGCCAGCAGCTTAGCGGTCGCGGGGTCCCCAGCTTTCTTT
clone size: many
D gene: .
V gene: TRBV7-8
J gene: TRBJ1-1

CDR3 protein: CASSTNYEQYF
CDR3 DNA: TGTGCCAGCAGCACGAACTACGAGCAGTACTTC
clone size: many
D gene: .
V gene: TRBV11-2
J gene: TRBJ2-7

CDR3 protein: CASSPTPPGTGSNYTF
CDR3 DNA: TGTGCCAGCAGCCCGACGCCCCCCGGGACAGGGTCCAACTACACCTTC
clone size: many
D gene: TRBD1
V gene: TRBV7-8
J gene: TRBJ1-2

CDR3 protein: CASSLPSYEQYF
CDR3 DNA: TGTGCCAGCAGTTTGCCATCCTACGAGCAGTACTTC
clone size: many
D gene: .
V gene: TRBV27
J gene: TRBJ2-7

CDR3 protein: CASSPAPLAGTDTQYF
CDR3 DNA: TGTGCCAGCAGCCCCGCCCCCCTAGCGGGCACAGATACGCAGTATTTT
clone size: many
D gene: TRBD2
V gene: TRBV11-2
J gene: TRBJ2-3

CDR3 protein: CASSSDPGRNEQFF
CDR3 DNA: TGTGCCAGCAGCTCGGACCCGGGACGCAATGAGCAGTTCTTC
clone size: many
D gene: .
V gene: TRBV7-9
J gene: TRBJ2-1

CDR3 protein: CATSGRNTEAFF
CDR3 DNA: TGTGCCACCAGCGGTCGAAACACTGAAGCTTTCTTT
clone size: few
D gene: .
V gene: TRBV15
J gene: TRBJ1-1

CDR3 protein: CASSTPRQGHNYGYTF
CDR3 DNA: TGTGCCAGTAGTACCCCCCGACAGGGCCATAACTATGGCTACACCTTC
clone size: .
D gene: TRBD1
V gene: TRBV19
J gene: TRBJ1-2

CDR3 protein: CASSPTRRGRGTDTQYF
CDR3 DNA: TGTGCCAGCAGCCCAACCCGAAGGGGGAGAGGCACAGATACGCAGTATTTT
clone size: many
D gene: .
V gene: TRBV7-9
J gene: TRBJ2-3

CDR3 protein: CASSFEGSGQETQYF
CDR3 DNA: TGTGCCAGCAGTTTTGAGGGGAGTGGTCAAGAGACCCAGTACTTC
clone size: many
D gene: .
V gene: TRBV12-3/TRBV12-4
J gene: TRBJ2-5

CDR3 protein: CATSTTDSHYGYTF
CDR3 DNA: TGTGCCACCAGCACAACTGACAGCCACTATGGCTACACCTTC
clone size: few
D gene: .
V gene: TRBV15
J gene: TRBJ1-2

CDR3 protein: CASSYSRAKPGQQETQYF
CDR3 DNA: TGTGCCAGCAGTTACTCAAGGGCCAAACCGGGACAGCAAGAGACCCAGTACTTC
clone size: few
D gene: TRBD1
V gene: TRBV6-2/TRBV6-3
J gene: TRBJ2-5

CDR3 protein: CASTSKSGSSYNEQFF
CDR3 DNA: TGTGCCAGCACATCGAAAAGCGGGAGCTCCTACAATGAGCAGTTCTTC
clone size: .
D gene: TRBD2
V gene: TRBV27
J gene: TRBJ2-1

CDR3 protein: CSVEWSSGSRYEQYF
CDR3 DNA: TGCAGCGTTGAATGGTCTAGCGGGAGTAGATACGAGCAGTACTTC
clone size: many
D gene: TRBD2
V gene: TRBV29-1
J gene: TRBJ2-7

CDR3 protein: CASSSPATSGGSSYNEQFF
CDR3 DNA: TGTGCCAGCAGCTCTCCCGCGACTAGCGGGGGGAGCTCCTACAATGAGCAGTTCTTC
clone size: many
D gene: TRBD2
V gene: TRBV7-2
J gene: TRBJ2-1

CDR3 protein: CASSSTSGFSYNEQFF
CDR3 DNA: TGTGCCAGCAGCTCCACAAGCGGTTTCTCCTACAATGAGCAGTTCTTC
clone size: many
D gene: .
V gene: TRBV28
J gene: TRBJ2-1

CDR3 protein: CATTAGSGDTGELFF
CDR3 DNA: TGTGCCACCACTGCCGGGAGTGGGGACACCGGGGAGCTGTTTTTT
clone size: .
D gene: .
V gene: TRBV24-1
J gene: TRBJ2-2

CDR3 protein: CASSESGGADTQYF
CDR3 DNA: TGTGCCAGCAGTGAGTCGGGGGGGGCAGATACGCAGTATTTT
clone size: .
D gene: TRBD2
V gene: TRBV6-1
J gene: TRBJ2-3

CDR3 protein: CATSRDFQGYGYTF
CDR3 DNA: TGTGCCACCAGCAGAGATTTCCAGGGTTATGGCTACACCTTC
clone size: many
D gene: .
V gene: TRBV15
J gene: TRBJ1-2

CDR3 protein: CASSYTSGTGVFLNTEAFF
CDR3 DNA: TGTGCCAGCAGTTACACCTCGGGGACAGGAGTATTTTTGAACACTGAAGCTTTCTTT
clone size: few
D gene: TRBD1
V gene: TRBV6-5
J gene: TRBJ1-1

CDR3 protein: CASSHNTEAFF
CDR3 DNA: TGTGCCAGCAGCCATAACACTGAAGCTTTCTTT
clone size: many
D gene: .
V gene: TRBV3-1
J gene: TRBJ1-1

CDR3 protein: CASSGDRFNKQFF
CDR3 DNA: TGTGCCAGCAGTGGGGACAGATTTAACAAGCAGTTCTTC
clone size: many
D gene: TRBD1
V gene: TRBV28
J gene: TRBJ2-1

CDR3 protein: CASSLVQTARDNEQFF
CDR3 DNA: TGCGCCAGCAGCTTGGTACAAACAGCTAGAGACAATGAGCAGTTCTTC
clone size: .
D gene: .
V gene: TRBV5-1
J gene: TRBJ2-1

CDR3 protein: CASRQADTQYF
CDR3 DNA: TGTGCCAGTAGGCAGGCAGATACGCAGTATTTT
clone size: .
D gene: .
V gene: TRBV19
J gene: TRBJ2-3

CDR3 protein: CSVEEGSSGVGQFF
CDR3 DNA: TGCAGCGTTGAAGAGGGGTCTAGCGGGGTGGGGCAGTTCTTC
clone size: few
D gene: TRBD2
V gene: TRBV29-1
J gene: TRBJ2-1

CDR3 protein: CASSPNWAPRGNTEAFF
CDR3 DNA: TGTGCCAGCAGTCCGAACTGGGCTCCCCGAGGGAACACTGAAGCTTTCTTT
clone size: many
D gene: .
V gene: TRBV6-1
J gene: TRBJ1-1

CDR3 protein: CASRQRLNTEAFF
CDR3 DNA: TGTGCCAGCAGACAGAGACTGAACACTGAAGCTTTCTTT
clone size: many
D gene: .
V gene: TRBV2
J gene: TRBJ1-1

CDR3 protein: CASSPIPTGDTQYF
CDR3 DNA: TGTGCCAGCTCACCAATACCGACAGGGGATACGCAGTATTTT
clone size: few
D gene: TRBD1
V gene: TRBV18
J gene: TRBJ2-3

CDR3 protein: CASSYPQEQFF
CDR3 DNA: TGTGCCAGCAGTTACCCGCAGGAGCAGTTCTTC
clone size: many
D gene: .
V gene: TRBV6-6
J gene: TRBJ2-1

CDR3 protein: CSARVWGTGVGTEAFF
CDR3 DNA: TGCAGTGCTCGCGTCTGGGGGACAGGGGTCGGAACTGAAGCTTTCTTT
clone size: many
D gene: TRBD1
V gene: TRBV20-1
J gene: TRBJ1-1

CDR3 protein: CASSPIGLAGGPSTNEQFF
CDR3 DNA: TGTGCCAGCAGCCCGATAGGACTAGCGGGAGGGCCGAGTACGAATGAGCAGTTCTTC
clone size: few
D gene: TRBD2
V gene: TRBV7-3
J gene: TRBJ2-1

CDR3 protein: CASSDPGQGRGSPLHF
CDR3 DNA: TGTGCCAGCAGTGATCCCGGGCAGGGCCGAGGTTCACCCCTCCACTTT
clone size: many
D gene: .
V gene: TRBV2
J gene: TRBJ1-6

CDR3 protein: CASSTQGLPTNEKLFF
CDR3 DNA: TGTGCCAGTAGTACACAGGGGTTACCTACTAATGAAAAACTGTTTTTT
clone size: few
D gene: TRBD1
V gene: TRBV19
J gene: TRBJ1-4

CDR3 protein: CATSRDLGKSEQYF
CDR3 DNA: TGTGCCACCAGCAGAGATCTCGGGAAATCCGAGCAGTACTTC
clone size: many
D gene: .
V gene: TRBV15
J gene: TRBJ2-7

CDR3 protein: CASSRDRSSPQHF
CDR3 DNA: TGTGCCAGCAGCAGGGACAGATCGTCGCCCCAGCATTTT
clone size: .
D gene: TRBD1
V gene: TRBV7-9
J gene: TRBJ1-5

CDR3 protein: CASSSLTISGSGETQYF
CDR3 DNA: TGTGCCAGCAGCTCCCTCACGATTAGCGGGAGTGGGGAGACCCAGTACTTC
clone size: many
D gene: TRBD2
V gene: TRBV7-9
J gene: TRBJ2-5

CDR3 protein: CASSQENRVATGELFF
CDR3 DNA: TGTGCCAGCAGTCAAGAGAACAGGGTGGCCACCGGGGAGCTGTTTTTT
clone size: many
D gene: .
V gene: TRBV7-3
J gene: TRBJ2-2

CDR3 protein: CASSSDRAKTEAFF
CDR3 DNA: TGTGCCAGCAGTTCAGACAGGGCGAAGACTGAAGCTTTCTTT
clone size: .
D gene: TRBD1
V gene: TRBV13
J gene: TRBJ1-1

CDR3 protein: CASSQDWLAGVLEQYF
CDR3 DNA: TGTGCCAGCAGCCAAGATTGGCTAGCGGGAGTTCTCGAGCAGTACTTC
clone size: .
D gene: TRBD2
V gene: TRBV14
J gene: TRBJ2-7

CDR3 protein: CASSPGTAGGTGELFF
CDR3 DNA: TGCGCCAGCAGCCCCGGAACCGCAGGGGGAACCGGGGAGCTGTTTTTT
clone size: many
D gene: TRBD1
V gene: TRBV5-1
J gene: TRBJ2-2

CDR3 protein: CASSLFGTEAFF
CDR3 DNA: TGTGCCAGCAGTTTATTCGGCACTGAAGCTTTCTTT
clone size: many
D gene: .
V gene: TRBV28
J gene: TRBJ1-1

CDR3 protein: CASSIGTGPSYEQYF
CDR3 DNA: TGTGCCAGTAGTATAGGGACAGGACCCTCCTACGAGCAGTACTTC
clone size: few
D gene: TRBD1
V gene: TRBV19
J gene: TRBJ2-7

CDR3 protein: CASSLLRTSGSTDTQYF
CDR3 DNA: TGTGCCAGCAGCTTATTAAGGACTAGCGGGAGCACAGATACGCAGTATTTT
clone size: .
D gene: TRBD2
V gene: TRBV7-9
J gene: TRBJ2-3

CDR3 protein: CASSRTGPNYGYTF
CDR3 DNA: TGTGCCAGCAGCCGGACAGGACCAAACTATGGCTACACCTTC
clone size: many
D gene: TRBD1
V gene: TRBV3-1
J gene: TRBJ1-2

CDR3 protein: CASSLAVYTDTQYF
CDR3 DNA: TGTGCCAGCAGCTTAGCGGTATACACAGATACGCAGTATTTT
clone size: few
D gene: .
V gene: TRBV27
J gene: TRBJ2-3

CDR3 protein: CSARGWAGDETQYF
CDR3 DNA: TGCAGTGCTAGAGGTTGGGCGGGAGATGAGACCCAGTACTTC
clone size: .
D gene: TRBD2
V gene: TRBV20-1
J gene: TRBJ2-5

CDR3 protein: CASSLSLLAKNIQYF
CDR3 DNA: TGTGCCAGCAGTTTAAGTCTTCTAGCCAAAAACATTCAGTACTTC
clone size: few
D gene: .
V gene: TRBV12-3/TRBV12-4
J gene: TRBJ2-4

CDR3 protein: CASSPRDRGDEQYF
CDR3 DNA: TGTGCCAGCAGCCCGAGGGACAGGGGCGACGAGCAGTACTTC
clone size: .
D gene: TRBD1
V gene: TRBV14
J gene: TRBJ2-7

CDR3 protein: CASSTPWDLINNEQFF
CDR3 DNA: TGTGCCAGCAGTACCCCCTGGGACTTGATAAACAATGAGCAGTTCTTC
clone size: many
D gene: .
V gene: TRBV6-2/TRBV6-3
J gene: TRBJ2-1

CDR3 protein: CASISSGNNEQFF
CDR3 DNA: TGTGCCAGCATCTCTAGCGGGAACAATGAGCAGTTCTTC
clone size: many
D gene: TRBD2
V gene: TRBV7-9
J gene: TRBJ2-1

CDR3 protein: CASSFLRGANNQPQHF
CDR3 DNA: TGTGCCAGCAGTTTTTTGCGGGGGGCGAACAATCAGCCCCAGCATTTT
clone size: .
D gene: .
V gene: TRBV28
J gene: TRBJ1-5

CDR3 protein: CASSQEKAVTYEQYF
CDR3 DNA: TGCGCCAGCAGCCAAGAAAAGGCAGTTACCTACGAGCAGTACTTC
clone size: few
D gene: .
V gene: TRBV4-3
J gene: TRBJ2-7

CDR3 protein: CSARARAWNTGELFF
CDR3 DNA: TGCAGTGCTAGAGCGCGGGCATGGAACACCGGGGAGCTGTTTTTT
clone size: few
D gene: .
V gene: TRBV20-1
J gene: TRBJ2-2

CDR3 protein: CASSTRPGNFNEKLFF
CDR3 DNA: TGCGCCAGCAGCACCCGCCCGGGAAATTTTAATGAAAAACTGTTTTTT
clone size: .
D gene: .
V gene: TRBV5-1
J gene: TRBJ1-4